This TCR beta chain was obtained from a study of blood T cell repertoires in COVID-19. The CDR3 covers 14 residues. CDR1 is MNHEY, CDR2 SVGAGI, per germline. Trimming cost V 2 bases and J 5 bases; bases outside gene matches: 4. Using immunoSEQ multiplex PCR, the repertoire was profiled, and TCRdb retains in-frame clones only, with some absent. This table holds some 42,000 clones, over 80% found once. Sequenced sample: peripheral blood. The source of this sequence is a human donor in a cohort sampled during active COVID-19. The genes are TRBV6-5 and TRBJ1-1, with TRBD1 matching 8 bases. The CDR3 here is CASSYDRGGTEAFF. The CDR3 coding sequence is TGTGCCAGCAGTTACGACAGGGGTGGGACTGAAGCTTTCTTT.